The 22 T cell receptor beta chains listed next were all sequenced from one sample in a study of T cell repertoires in cytomegalovirus infection (dated by TCRdb to about 2019). Sequencing was carried out with an Illumina HiSeq 1500. TCRdb itself trimmed the public reads at Q25 with fastp, ran MiXCR and retained productive beta chains. Each CDR3 protein appears once, grouped with its most common genes and DNA. Within this sample are 300,000 or so distinct CDR3 sequences, with 25% of them counted one time only. The ten top clones hold approximately 14% of the sample. Material for sequencing was PBMCs. These receptor sequences come from a human donor in good health (CMV status not recorded). Some clones in this sample may be carry-over from other donors' samples.

This clonotype was counted at least ten times. The gene calls are TRBV7-2 and TRBJ2-1; TRBD2 agrees at 9 bases. V trimming: 4 bases; J trimming: 3 bases; junction bases outside the gene matches: 22. The CDR3 has 21 amino acids. Per the germline V gene, CDR1 is SGHTA and CDR2 is FQGNSA. As DNA, the CDR3 is TGTGCCAGCAGCTCAAGAAGCACCCGGACTAGCGCCTCCTCAAGCTACAATGAGCAGTTCTTC. Translation: CASSSRSTRTSASSSYNEQFF.

This clonotype has just a few counts. The J gene is TRBJ2-7, the V gene TRBV28; 7 positions agree with TRBD2. The CDR3 covers 15 residues. CDR1 and CDR2 from the germline V gene are MDHEN and SYDVKM. V trimming: 3 bases; J trimming: 5 bases; junction bases outside the gene matches: 10. The CDR3 sequence: CASSFLGEGGNEQYF. In nucleotides, the CDR3 is TGTGCCAGCAGTTTCTTAGGGGAGGGCGGGAACGAGCAGTACTTC.

There are many counts of this clonotype. For the CDR3, the DNA is TGTGCCAGCAGCTTAGGGGCCGGGGGCACCGGGGAGCTGTTTTTT. Protein sequence: CASSLGAGGTGELFF. V is TRBV7-2 and J is TRBJ2-2, with D possibly being TRBD2 (6 bases). Germline values: CDR1 SGHTA, CDR2 FQGNSA. This CDR3 spans 15 amino acids. V lost 1 base to trimming and J lost 4 bases, with 10 bases between them. The complete variable domain, with remaining parts taken from reference TRBV7-2 and TRBJ2-2, reads GAGVSQSPSNKVTEKGKDVELRCDPISGHTALYWYRQSLGQGLEFLIYFQGNSAPDKSGLPSDRFSAERTGGSVSTLTIQRTQQEDSAVYLCASSLGAGGTGELFFGEGSRLTVL.

The sample holds many counts of this clonotype. The chain is built from TRBV7-2 and TRBJ1-1; D ambiguous. Trimming stripped 5 bases from V and 1 base from J, with 17 bases between. This CDR3 has 16 residues. Germline V CDR1 and CDR2: SGHTA, FQGNSA. The chain's CDR3 is CASSPPGPLGNTEAFF. In DNA, the CDR3 is TGTGCCAGCAGCCCACCTGGGCCCCTCGGGAACACTGAAGCTTTCTTT.

The chain couples TRBV29-1 to TRBJ2-3, with 9 nucleotides matching TRBD1. This CDR3 contains 14 residues. The germline CDR1 and CDR2 sequences are SQVTM and ANQGSEA. Trimming at V came to 8 bases and at J to 2 bases, leaving 8 bases not matched to a gene. The CDR3 nucleotides are TGCAGCTTCGCGACAGGGGGGAACACAGATACGCAGTATTTT. Translating it yields CSFATGGNTDTQYF.

The chain uses TRBV2 and TRBJ2-5; tentative D call: TRBD2 (5 bases). Germline CDR1 SNHLY, CDR2 FYNNEI. The length of the CDR3 is 12 residues. V lost 7 bases to trimming and J lost 5 bases, with 11 bases between them. CDR3: CASTPSRETQYF. The CDR3 DNA is TGTGCCAGCACCCCTAGCCGGGAGACCCAGTACTTC.

The J gene is TRBJ2-5, the V gene TRBV6-6, with 16 bases lining up with TRBD2. This CDR3 region has 16 residues. After removal of 4 bases from V and 4 bases from J, the junction contained 3 bases not matched to a gene. Germline CDR1 MNHNY, CDR2 SVGAGI (reference sequence). This CDR3 reads CASSWGLAGGPETQYF. The CDR3 nucleotides are TGTGCCAGCAGTTGGGGACTAGCGGGAGGGCCAGAGACCCAGTACTTC.

The V call is TRBV15, the J call TRBJ2-1, with no clear D. Trimming shortened V by 0 bases and J by 5 bases, and 14 bases separated the two germline ends. CDR1 is LNHNV, CDR2 YYDKDF, per germline (reference sequence). This CDR3 contains 16 residues. The CDR3 spells CATSREANLGNNEQFF. The DNA of the CDR3 is TGTGCCACCAGCAGAGAGGCGAACCTCGGAAACAATGAGCAGTTCTTC.

The CDR3: CSVGAGGPSDTQYF. Written as DNA, the CDR3 is TGCAGCGTTGGAGCGGGAGGGCCGAGTGATACGCAGTATTTT. V and J are TRBV29-1 and TRBJ2-3; TRBD2 matches 10 bases. Germline V gene lookup returns CDR1 SQVTM and CDR2 ANQGSEA. There are 14 residues in the CDR3. With V trimmed by 4 bases and J by 6 bases, 7 bases remained unmatched.

This clonotype was seen repeatedly, ten times or more. This rearrangement joins TRBV7-2 to TRBJ2-5; a weak D match, TRBD1 (5 bases). The germline V gene has CDR1 SGHTA and CDR2 FQGNSA. The CDR3 runs to 13 residues. Trimming took 6 bases from V and 4 from J, leaving 12 bases between them. The CDR3 sequence is CASRYRSPETQYF. The CDR3 bases are TGTGCCAGCAGGTACAGGAGTCCAGAGACCCAGTACTTC. Full variable domain (missing parts from reference TRBV7-2 and TRBJ2-5): GAGVSQSPSNKVTEKGKDVELRCDPISGHTALYWYRQSLGQGLEFLIYFQGNSAPDKSGLPSDRFSAERTGGSVSTLTIQRTQQEDSAVYLCASRYRSPETQYFGPGTRLLVL.

J is TRBJ2-1 and V is TRBV3-1; TRBD2 aligns across 10 bases. This CDR3 has 15 residues. The V gene's germline CDR1 is LGHDT and CDR2 YNNKEL (reference sequence). The ends lost 3 bases at V and 9 bases at J; junction bases unmatched: 8. CDR3 sequence: CASSHPSGRVAEQFF. For the CDR3, the DNA is TGTGCCAGCAGCCACCCGAGCGGGAGGGTGGCTGAGCAGTTCTTC.

The chain recombines TRBV2 with TRBJ2-3, with 7 bases that match TRBD2. From germline, CDR1 is SNHLY and CDR2 FYNNEI. The CDR3 extends over 13 amino acids. V lost 4 bases and J lost 8; bases outside the gene matches: 6. The CDR3 sequence is CASSVLREGTQYF. CDR3 in DNA: TGTGCCAGCAGTGTCCTAAGGGAGGGTACGCAGTATTTT.

This clonotype has more than one count but fewer than ten. V usage is TRBV5-4 and J usage is TRBJ2-1; TRBD2 might be the D (6 bases). The germline V gene encodes CDR1 SGHNT and CDR2 YYREEE (reference sequence). The ends were cut back, 1 base at V and 9 bases at J, with 17 bases in the middle. CDR3 length: 15 residues. The CDR3 region has the DNA TGTGCCAGCAGCTTGTATGGGATGACGCGGGGTGAGCAGTTCTTC. This codes for CASSLYGMTRGEQFF.

The chain has TRBV28 and TRBJ1-5, with D possibly being TRBD1 (6 bases). The CDR3 is made up of 13 amino acids. From germline, CDR1 is MDHEN and CDR2 SYDVKM. Trimming pared 6 bases from V and 5 bases from J, leaving 11 bases between. The CDR3 loop is CASRRTDYQPQHF. CDR3 sequence (DNA): TGTGCCAGCAGAAGGACAGACTATCAGCCCCAGCATTTT.

The rearrangement links TRBV4-1 to TRBJ1-1; 9 nucleotides line up with TRBD1. The CDR3 runs 15 residues. J lost 4 bases, V lost 1 base, and 4 bases had no gene match. Germline V lookup: CDR1 MGHRA, CDR2 YSYEKL. The CDR3 region has the DNA TGCGCCAGCAGCCAAGGGGGACAGGGAAGCACTGAAGCTTTCTTT. Translation: CASSQGGQGSTEAFF.

The sample holds a few counts of this clonotype. V and J are TRBV7-6 and TRBJ1-1, with D possibly matching TRBD1 (5 bases). The CDR3 totals 13 residues. Between the trimmed V and J ends, which lost 5 bases and 0 bases, there was a span of 7 bases. Per the germline V gene, CDR1 is SGHVS and CDR2 is FNYEAQ. The CDR3 here is CASSPTVNTEAFF. The CDR3, as DNA: TGTGCCAGCAGCCCGACAGTGAACACTGAAGCTTTCTTT. The variable domain in full, with the rest retrieved from reference TRBV7-6 and TRBJ1-1, is GAGVSQSPRYKVTKRGQDVALRCDPISGHVSLYWYRQALGQGPEFLTYFNYEAQQDKSGLPNDRFSAERPEGSISTLTIQRTEQRDSAMYRCASSPTVNTEAFFGQGTRLTVV.

This clonotype was observed many times. The V call is TRBV7-2, the J call TRBJ2-3; 14 bases line up with TRBD2. Germline CDR1 and CDR2: SGHTA and FQGNSA. The trim removed 1 base at V and 4 bases at J, leaving 1 base unmatched. The length of the CDR3 is 16 residues. CDR3 DNA sequence: TGTGCCAGCAGCTTAGGACTAGCGGGAGGGGCAGATACGCAGTATTTT. Encoded protein: CASSLGLAGGADTQYF.

In this sample, this clonotype turned up many times. The chain carries TRBV28 and TRBJ1-5; 9 bases fit TRBD1. The CDR3 runs to 16 residues. With 4 bases clipped from V and 6 bases from J, the junction kept 10 bases outside the gene matches. Germline V gene lookup returns CDR1 MDHEN and CDR2 SYDVKM. The CDR3 is CASSSGTGSVRQPQHF. The CDR3 bases are TGTGCCAGCAGTTCCGGGACAGGGTCCGTGCGTCAGCCCCAGCATTTT.

This clonotype has more than one count but fewer than ten. The chain uses TRBV5-1 and TRBJ2-1; 11 bases agree with TRBD1. The CDR3 consists of 16 residues. V was pared by 3 bases and J by 8 bases, with 10 bases of the junction left unmatched. Looked up from germline, CDR1 is SGHRS and CDR2 is YFSETQ. CDR3 in amino acids: CASSYSGTGGSDEQFF. The CDR3 DNA reads TGCGCCAGCAGCTACTCCGGGACAGGGGGTTCTGATGAGCAGTTCTTC.

The J gene is TRBJ2-2, the V gene TRBV19; TRBD2 aligns across 16 bases. The V gene's germline CDR1 is LNHDA and CDR2 SQIVND (reference sequence). Losses at the gene ends were 5 bases for V and 4 bases for J; bases not matched to a gene: 7. This CDR3 spans 18 amino acids. In DNA, the CDR3 is TGTGCCAGTAGTGTGGGACTAGCGGGAGGGCCCAGCACCGGGGAGCTGTTTTTT. Translated: CASSVGLAGGPSTGELFF.

In DNA form, the CDR3 reads TGTGCCAGCAGTGAAAGGATCATTACGAGCGGGAGGAATGAGCAGTTCTTC. This translates into CASSERIITSGRNEQFF. This rearrangement joins TRBV6-1 to TRBJ2-1; the match to TRBD2 covers 9 bases. CDR1 MNHNS and CDR2 SASEGT come from the germline V gene. The CDR3 length is 17 residues. V lost 2 bases, J lost 7 bases, and 12 bases stayed unmatched.

This clonotype was seen only a few times. V usage is TRBV11-2 and J usage is TRBJ1-1, with D uncertain. Trimming pared 5 bases from V and 1 base from J, leaving 8 bases between. The V gene's germline CDR1 is SGHAT and CDR2 FQNNGV. CDR3 length equals 13 residues. Here the CDR3 reads CASSVTENTEAFF. In nucleotides, the CDR3 is TGTGCCAGCAGCGTGACTGAGAACACTGAAGCTTTCTTT.